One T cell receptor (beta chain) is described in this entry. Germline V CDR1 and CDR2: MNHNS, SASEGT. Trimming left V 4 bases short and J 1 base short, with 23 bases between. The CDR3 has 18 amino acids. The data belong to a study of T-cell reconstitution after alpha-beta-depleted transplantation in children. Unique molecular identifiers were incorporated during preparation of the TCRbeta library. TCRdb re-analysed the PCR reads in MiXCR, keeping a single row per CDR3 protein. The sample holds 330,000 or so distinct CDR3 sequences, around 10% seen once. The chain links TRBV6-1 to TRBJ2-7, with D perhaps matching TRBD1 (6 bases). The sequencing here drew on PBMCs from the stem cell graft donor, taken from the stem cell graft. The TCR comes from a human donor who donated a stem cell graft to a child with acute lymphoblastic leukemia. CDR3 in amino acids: CASSAQQPGHSLSYEQYF. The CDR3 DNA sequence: TGTGCCAGCAGTGCCCAACAGCCGGGACACAGTCTATCCTACGAGCAGTACTTC.